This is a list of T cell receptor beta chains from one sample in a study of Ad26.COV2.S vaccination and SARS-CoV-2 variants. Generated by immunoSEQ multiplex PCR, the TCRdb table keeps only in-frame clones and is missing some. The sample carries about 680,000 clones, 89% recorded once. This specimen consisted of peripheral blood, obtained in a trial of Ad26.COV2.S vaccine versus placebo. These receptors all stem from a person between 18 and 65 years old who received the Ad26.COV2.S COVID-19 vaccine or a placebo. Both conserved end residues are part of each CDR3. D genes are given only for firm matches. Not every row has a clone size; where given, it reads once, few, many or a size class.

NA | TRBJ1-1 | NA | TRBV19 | TGTGCCAGTAGTCAGGGTAACGCCAACACTGAAGCTTTCTTT | CASSQGNANTEAFF
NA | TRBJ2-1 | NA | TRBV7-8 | TGTGCCAGCAGCTTAGTGGGGCTGGACACCTCCTACAATGAGCAGTTCTTC | CASSLVGLDTSYNEQFF
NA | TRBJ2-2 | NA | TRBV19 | TGTGCCAGTAGTATAGCCCGGGAAGGCACCGGGGAGCTGTTTTTT | CASSIAREGTGELFF
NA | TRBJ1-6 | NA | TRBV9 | TGTGCCAGCAGCAGCCGAGACGGGAATTATTCACCCCTCCACTTT | CASSSRDGNYSPLHF
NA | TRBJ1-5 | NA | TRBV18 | TGTGCCAGCTCACCACTGAGGGCCAAGGGGAATCAGCCCCAGCATTTT | CASSPLRAKGNQPQHF
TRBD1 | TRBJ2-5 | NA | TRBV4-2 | TGTGCCAGCAGCCAAGGTCGGACAGGGGGCCAAGAGACCCAGTACTTC | CASSQGRTGGQETQYF
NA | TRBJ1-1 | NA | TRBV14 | TGTGCCAGCAGCCCAAAGCAGGTGTCGGGCACTGAAGCTTTCTTT | CASSPKQVSGTEAFF
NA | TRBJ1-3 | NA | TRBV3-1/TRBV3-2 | TGTGCCAGCAGCCAGACAGGCCTCTCTGGAAACACCATATATTTT | CASSQTGLSGNTIYF
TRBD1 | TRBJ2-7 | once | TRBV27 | TGTGCCAGCAGGAGGGGACAGGGCTACGAGCAGTACTTC | CASRRGQGYEQYF
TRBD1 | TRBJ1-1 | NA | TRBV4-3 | TGCGCCAGCAGCCAAGGACGGACAGGGACTGGGGCTGACACTGAAGCTTTCTTT | CASSQGRTGTGADTEAFF
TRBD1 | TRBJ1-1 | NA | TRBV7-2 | TGTGCCAGCAGCTTCGACAGGGTTATGGGAGCTTTCTTT | CASSFDRVMGAFF
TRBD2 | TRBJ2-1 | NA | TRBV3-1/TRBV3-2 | TGTGCCAGCAGCCAAGGACTAGCGGTCTACAATGAGCAGTTCTTC | CASSQGLAVYNEQFF
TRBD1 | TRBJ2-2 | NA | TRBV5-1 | TGCGCCAGCAGCTTTCTACCGGGACAGAGAGGGAACACCGGGGAGCTGTTTTTT | CASSFLPGQRGNTGELFF
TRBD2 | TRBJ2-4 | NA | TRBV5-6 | TGTGCCAGCAGCTCCTCGCGACTAGCGGCCATAAAGGACATTCAGTACTTC | CASSSSRLAAIKDIQYF
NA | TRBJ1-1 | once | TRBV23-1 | TGCGCCAGCAGTCAATGTACGGGACAAGGGCGGAGGGAAGCTTTCTTT | CASSQCTGQGRREAFF
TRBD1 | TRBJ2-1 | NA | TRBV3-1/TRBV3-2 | TGTGCCAGCAGCCAGAGCACGACAGGGACGGAGTTCTTC | CASSQSTTGTEFF
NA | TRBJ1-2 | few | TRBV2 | TGTGCCAGCATGAAGGACAGCGGAGTTGGCTATGGCTACACCTTC | CASMKDSGVGYGYTF
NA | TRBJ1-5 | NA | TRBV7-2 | TGTGCCAGCAGCTTAAGCTGGTCCGATCAGCCCCAGCATTTT | CASSLSWSDQPQHF
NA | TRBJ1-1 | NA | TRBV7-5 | TGTGCCAGAAGCTTACTAGGGGGCTGGGACACTGAAGCTTTCTTT | CARSLLGGWDTEAFF
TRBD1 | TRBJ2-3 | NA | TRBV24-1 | TGTGCCACCAGTGAGACAGGGGTCACAGATACGCAGTATTTT | CATSETGVTDTQYF
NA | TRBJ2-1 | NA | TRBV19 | TGTGCCAGTAGCAGAACCGAACCAAGGGCCGGTTCATACAATGAGCAGTTCTTC | CASSRTEPRAGSYNEQFF
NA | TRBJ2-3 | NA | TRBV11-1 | TGTGCCAGCAGCTCCAGGGGCGGCACAGATACGCAGTATTTT | CASSSRGGTDTQYF
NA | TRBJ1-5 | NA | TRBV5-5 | TGTGCCAGCAGCTTGGCCGGTTGGGGGCGCGGGGATAATAGCAATCAGCCCCAGCATTTT | CASSLAGWGRGDNSNQPQHF
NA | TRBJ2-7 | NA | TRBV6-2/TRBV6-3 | TGTGCCAGCAGTTACGGCAGGGACCACGAGCAGTACTTC | CASSYGRDHEQYF
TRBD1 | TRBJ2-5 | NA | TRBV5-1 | TGCGCCAGCAGCCGAGGACAGGGCCTCCAAGAGACCCAGTACTTC | CASSRGQGLQETQYF
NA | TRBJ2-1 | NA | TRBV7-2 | TGTGCCAGCAGCTTAGGACGGGAGACCTACAATGAGCAGTTCTTC | CASSLGRETYNEQFF
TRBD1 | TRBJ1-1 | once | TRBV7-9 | TGTGCCAGCAGAACAGGGGGCTACACTGAAGCTTTCTTT | CASRTGGYTEAFF
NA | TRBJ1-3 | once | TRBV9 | TGTGCCAGCAGCGTAGCTCCGGGGTCAGGAAACACCATATATTTT | CASSVAPGSGNTIYF
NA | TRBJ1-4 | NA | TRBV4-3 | TGCGCCAGCAGCCAAGAGGTTGATAGACGGCCTAGGAATGAAAAACTGTTTTTT | CASSQEVDRRPRNEKLFF
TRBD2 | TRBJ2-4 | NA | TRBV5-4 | TGTGCCAGCGCACCCGGGGGGGGGCCGGGCGACATTCAGTACTTC | CASAPGGGPGDIQYF
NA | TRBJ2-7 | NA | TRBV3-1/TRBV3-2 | TGTGCCAGCAGCCAAACCCCGAGCTCCTACGAGCAGTACTTC | CASSQTPSSYEQYF
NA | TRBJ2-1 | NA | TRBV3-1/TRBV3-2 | TGTGCCAGCAGCCAAGATTGGGTAGACTATGAGCAGTTCTTC | CASSQDWVDYEQFF
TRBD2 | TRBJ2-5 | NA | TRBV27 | TGTGCCAGCACTACCAGACTAGCGGGACAAGAGACCCAGTACTTC | CASTTRLAGQETQYF
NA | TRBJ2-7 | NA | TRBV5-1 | TGCGCCAGCAGCGAATCTCCGGGAGCTACCTACGAGCAGTACTTC | CASSESPGATYEQYF
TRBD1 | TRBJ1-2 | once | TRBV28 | TGTGCCAGCAGGGAAAGGGGACAGGGACTCGGGGGCTACACCTTC | CASRERGQGLGGYTF
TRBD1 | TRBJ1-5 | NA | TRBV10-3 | TGTGCCATCAGTGAGTCTACAGGGGGTAATCAGCCCCAGCATTTT | CAISESTGGNQPQHF
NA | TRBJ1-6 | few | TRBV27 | TGTGCCAGCAGTTTGGTAGGGGGTAATTCACCCCTCCACTTT | CASSLVGGNSPLHF
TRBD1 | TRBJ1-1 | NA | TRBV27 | TGTGCCAGCAGTCCCGGACAGGTGAACACTGAAGCTTTCTTT | CASSPGQVNTEAFF
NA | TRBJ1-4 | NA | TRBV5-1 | TGCGCCAGCAGCTTGGAGGGAAGAACTAATGAAAAACTGTTTTTT | CASSLEGRTNEKLFF
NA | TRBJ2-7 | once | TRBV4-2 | TGTGCCAGCAGCCAAGGGAAAGGACACGACTACGAGCAGTACTTC | CASSQGKGHDYEQYF
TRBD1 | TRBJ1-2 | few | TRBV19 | TGTGCCACCTCTGGGACAGGGTTTTATGGCTACACCTTC | CATSGTGFYGYTF
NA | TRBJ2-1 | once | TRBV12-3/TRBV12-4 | TGTGCCAGCAGTTTACAGAACAATGAGCAGTTCTTC | CASSLQNNEQFF
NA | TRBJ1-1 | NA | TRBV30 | TGTGCCTGGGATGAAGCTTTCTTT | CAWDEAFF
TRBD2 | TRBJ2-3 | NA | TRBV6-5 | TGTGCCGCGAGGGGGTGGACTAGCGGTACAGATACGCAGTATTTT | CAARGWTSGTDTQYF
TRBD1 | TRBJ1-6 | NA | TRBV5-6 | TGTGCCAGCAGCTTCAACAGGGGAGGTTTTTCACCCCTCCACTTT | CASSFNRGGFSPLHF
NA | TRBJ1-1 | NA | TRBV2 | TGTGCCAGCAGTCCCAACCGAGTGATGAACACTGAAGCTTTCTTT | CASSPNRVMNTEAFF
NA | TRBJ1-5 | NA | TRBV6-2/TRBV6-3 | TGTGCCAGCAGTAGGACGCTAACGGGCAATCAGCCCCAGCATTTT | CASSRTLTGNQPQHF
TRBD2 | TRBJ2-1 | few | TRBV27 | TGTGCCAGCAGGCTAGCGGGAGGGCCCTACAATGAGCAGTTCTTC | CASRLAGGPYNEQFF